The entry below gives a single TCR beta chain sequence along with its context. Its target antigen remains unknown. One base away there is no much larger clone; base qualities are not given. These data belong to a study of T cells in Graves' hyperthyroidism and ophthalmopathy (dated by TCRdb to between 2018 and 2020). Notes on the research overall: Peripheral blood samples were taken at initial diagnosis, before any treatment was given. The 95 to 100 discovery patients were randomly split 7:3 into training and test sets. Prospective prediction of ophthalmopathy was tested in an independent validation cohort consisting of about 20 hyperthyroidism patients and some 17 patients who later progressed to ophthalmopathy. To identify distinguishing TCR V-J signatures, a discovery cohort of about 100 patients was used, comprising 43 with Graves' ophthalmopathy and 57 with stable Graves' hyperthyroidism. The paper describes TCR Vbeta CDR3 sequencing of 140 or so peripheral blood samples, made up of 43 ophthalmopathy patients, around 73 hyperthyroidism patients and approximately 17 progressor patients. In addition, the study compared T-cell repertoires in thyroid tissue and in blood from over 5 Graves' hyperthyroidism patients. After sampling, hyperthyroidism patients received methimazole starting at 30 mg daily, and ophthalmopathy patients received high-dose intravenous methylprednisolone.

TCR beta CDR3 regions were amplified from RNA transcripts. For the first round of RT-PCR on the TCR CDR3, the HTBI primer set was used together with the Qiagen OneStep RT-PCR kit. Libraries were constructed in a second round of multiplex PCR, after which size selection and purification were performed. Libraries were sequenced paired-end with 100 bp reads on an Illumina HiSeq2000. The authors processed their data as follows. SOAPnuke was used to process the raw data, with reads discarded if the reads contained adapters or uncalled bases, had a mean Phred below 15, or lacked an exact constant-primer or identifier match. High-quality paired reads were merged with COPE v1.2.5, and unique nucleotide sequences were defined as clonotypes. Clonotypes were aligned to IMGT TRBV, TRBD and TRBJ reference segments using MiTCR v1.1. Analysis was restricted to V-J combinations with a frequency above 0.0001, which covered 98% to 99.2% of repertoires. The TCS score was defined as F50 (clonal expansion) divided by E x V (chaos), with BLOSUM62-based TCRdist calculated between CDR3 peptides within each V-J. Welch's t-statistics and random forest reduced 450 to 600 V-J features to fewer than 15, which were used in a naive Bayes classifier (R e1071). TCRdb handled the public reads itself, with Q25 trimming in fastp and clone calling in MiXCR, and kept productive beta chains. When rows share a CDR3 protein, they turn into one entry using the most common DNA and genes. TCRdb, not the original authors, processed these V and J calls. The sample includes a few hundred thousand distinct CDR3 sequences, with 15% to 18% observed a single time. Around a quarter of the sample goes to the ten largest clones.

From its cysteine to its phenylalanine, the CDR3 spans 16 amino acids. Only CDR3 DNA is held: 48 bases, read in frame from base 1. CDR1 MDHEN and CDR2 SYDVKM were looked up in the germline V gene. Ends trimmed: V by 6 bases, J by 6 bases; bases unmatched to a gene: 11. Hyperthyroidism patients were aged 18 to 65 years and newly diagnosed, with disease duration of less than 2 months. Any patient with an uncontrolled infection, another autoimmune disease, pregnancy or lactation was excluded. Diagnoses relied on clinical symptoms, serum thyroxine and TRAb, thyroid ultrasound and orbital computed tomography. For progressor patients, blood was drawn at the first diagnosis of hyperthyroidism, before any ophthalmopathy symptoms had appeared. PBMCs were isolated from more than 8 ml of fresh peripheral blood by Ficoll-Paque density gradient centrifugation. Patients classed as progressors first received a Graves' hyperthyroidism diagnosis and then went on to develop ophthalmopathy during follow-up. Trizol reagent was used to extract total RNA, and RNA quality was then checked on an Agilent 2100 Bioanalyzer.

Overall results and qualifications from the work: In validation, the model predicted progression to ophthalmopathy a median of 6.5 months before onset, with about 64% sensitivity and roughly 79% specificity. A 13 V-J signature model separated ophthalmopathy from stable hyperthyroidism, with just over 85% sensitivity and 81% to 82% specificity in cross-validation and 80%/75% in testing. Most expanded thyroid clonotypes (frequency above 0.001) were also found in blood, which suggests that blood repertoires may mirror thyroid immune responses. No statistical method was used to fix the sample size in advance, and group allocation was not hidden from the investigators.

Sequencing was done on a sample of blood. This TCR was recovered from a woman aged 18-29 years with Graves' hyperthyroidism that later progressed to Graves' ophthalmopathy. This chain joins TRBV28 to TRBJ2-1, with TRBD2 identical over 10 junction bases. The CDR3 in this case is CASRPQPGLATNEQFF. The DNA reads TGTGCCAGCAGACCACAACCGGGACTAGCGACCAATGAGCAGTTCTTC.